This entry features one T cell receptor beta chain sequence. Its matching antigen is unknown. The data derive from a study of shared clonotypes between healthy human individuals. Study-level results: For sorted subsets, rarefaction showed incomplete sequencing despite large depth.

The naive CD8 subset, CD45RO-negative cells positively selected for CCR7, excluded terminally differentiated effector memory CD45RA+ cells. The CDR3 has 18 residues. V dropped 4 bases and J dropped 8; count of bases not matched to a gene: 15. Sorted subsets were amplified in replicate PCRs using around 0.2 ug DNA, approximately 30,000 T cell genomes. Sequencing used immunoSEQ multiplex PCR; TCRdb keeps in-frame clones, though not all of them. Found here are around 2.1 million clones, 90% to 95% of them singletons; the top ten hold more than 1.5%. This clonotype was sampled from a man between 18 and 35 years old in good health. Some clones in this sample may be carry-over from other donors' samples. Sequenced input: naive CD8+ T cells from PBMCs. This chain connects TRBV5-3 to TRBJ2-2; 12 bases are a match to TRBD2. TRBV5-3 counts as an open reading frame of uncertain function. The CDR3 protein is CARSINWRTSGESGELFF. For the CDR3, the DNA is TGTGCCAGAAGCATAAATTGGCGGACTAGCGGGGAGAGTGGGGAGCTGTTTTTT.